This T cell receptor beta chain was observed in a study of beta chain features in type 1 diabetes (dated by TCRdb to the late 2010s). Study-wide context: Mean age, gender distribution, total cell number and subset yield were not different between patients and healthy donors. A total of 90 million to 120 million sorted cells were examined across all samples, and a strong correlation was observed between cell number per subset and RNA yield. In the study, recently diagnosed type 1 diabetes patients and matched healthy donors were compared on the TCRB repertoires of their sorted circulating CD4+ T cell subsets. Regulatory and stem cell-like memory subsets were obtained from only 8 patients and about 8 healthy donors, while naive and central memory subsets were obtained from all 30 or so donors.

The table lists this clone with many counts. Its antigen remains unidentified. Base qualities were left out, and no much larger clone turns up one base away. Each donor gave one peripheral blood draw, approximately 110 mL on average, collected into heparinised tubes. A BD FACSAria II and a panel including CD45RO, CCR7, CD25, CD127, CD95 and CD27 were used to sort naive, central memory, regulatory and stem cell-like memory CD4+ T cells. Every sorted population had a purity above 95%. PBMCs were isolated immediately by Lymphoprep density gradient centrifugation and stained directly without culture. Samples were stained and sorted in pairs, with one healthy donor and one patient per experiment, so that batch effects were minimized. Broad study findings and their caveats: Naive, central memory and regulatory TCRB repertoires appeared to be more similar among patients than among healthy donors. At VDJ recombination sites, patients with type 1 diabetes made fewer insertions and deleted more nucleotides, a pattern implying thymic rearrangement abnormalities. PCR might favor shorter templates, but patient and control samples were amplified and corrected together, so any skew would affect both groups equally. In all four CD4+ subsets, TCRB CDR3 length was moderately but significantly shorter in type 1 diabetes patients. HLA sub-analyses involved small numbers of individuals, so any influence of HLA type on TCRB rearrangement remained unresolved. Because cDNA was sequenced instead of genomic DNA, highly expressing activated cells could be over-represented, though the groups showed no difference in activation or CD3 levels.

The germline V gene sets CDR1 to LGHNA and CDR2 to YNFKEQ. Trimming accounts for 4 bases at V and 6 bases at J, while the number of junction bases matched to no gene is 5. The CDR3 runs 14 amino acids, cysteine and phenylalanine included. Solely the CDR3 DNA is kept, with 42 bases framed from the first base. The High Capacity cDNA Reverse Transcription Kit was used to reverse transcribe all of the isolated RNA, meaning that expressed TCRB transcripts were what got sequenced. Deep immunoSEQ sequencing was performed on naive, central memory and regulatory T cell samples, with an average of about 4 million total reads per sample. After sorted cells were lysed in RLT buffer, RNA was extracted with DNase-treated RNeasy Micro or Mini kits, with the choice depending on cell number. To prevent cross-contamination, every cell subset was processed on its own, while patient and healthy donor samples were processed together. The immunoSEQ multiplex PCR was used to amplify TCRB sequences from cDNA, generating 87-bp fragments that spanned the CDR3 region. The amplicons were sequenced using the Illumina HiSeq platform. Under the source paper's analysis protocol: PCR bias was computationally corrected using synthetic template baselines, reads within Hamming distance 2 were collapsed, and singletons that could not be merged were discarded. By aligning reads against IMGT, V, D and J genes, CDR3 length, and insertions or deletions at six rearrangement sites were assigned. Within each subset, clonotype counts were normalized to the number of sorted cells before true diversity and Gini coefficients were calculated with the tcR R package. Repertoire sharing was quantified using the overlap coefficient calculated on TCRB nucleotide sequences. In its TCRdb copy, this immuneACCESS table keeps in-frame sequences only and misses some clones. Where compared with another copy, unresolved V genes explain less than half of these, and the others have no known cause. V, J and clone size are those of that table, while D and trimming were read from the DNA. The sample data list 150,000 to 180,000 clones, and approximately 10% of these were observed just once. The ten biggest clones cover roughly 0.5% of the sample.

The chain links TRBV4-2 with TRBJ2-2; TRBD2 fits 7 bases in the junction. This receptor was identified in a man younger than 40 with type 1 diabetes. The specimen sequenced was central memory CD4+ T cells from blood. In nucleotide form, the sequence is TGTGCCAGCAGCCGGGACTACTCAGCCGGGGAGCTGTTTTTT. Its translation reads: CASSRDYSAGELFF.